The present T cell receptor beta chain was sequenced within a study of Ad26.COV2.S vaccination and SARS-CoV-2 variants. For this clone: Its antigen is still unknown.

The protocol was immunoSEQ multiplex PCR, while the TCRdb copy is restricted to in-frame clones and leaves out a portion. The table shows hundreds of thousands of clones, with around 87% occurring only once. General observations from the study: Researchers reported similar non-spike TCR breadth in vaccine and placebo recipients. Spike-specific responses of CD8+ and CD4+ T cells were reported to display substantial breadth after vaccination.

This CDR3 has 17 amino acids. Germline CDR1 and CDR2: LNHDA and SQIVND (reference sequence). After removal of 3 bases from V and 4 bases from J, the junction contained 12 bases not matched to a gene. Treatment given: 19 received Ad26.COV2.S at low or high dose, single or two shots; 5 received placebo; per-sample allocation not given. It was on day 63 after the first vaccine or placebo injection that samples were taken. Based in Boston, the donor was an adult of 18-55 years. The J gene is TRBJ2-1, the V gene TRBV19; 7 positions agree with TRBD1. The specimen comprised peripheral blood, sampled in a trial of Ad26.COV2.S vaccine versus placebo. This clonotype was obtained from a person aged 18-60 years who received the Ad26.COV2.S COVID-19 vaccine or a placebo. The CDR3 sequence: CASSILVRQGPYNEQFF. The CDR3 DNA follows: TGTGCCAGTAGTATCTTGGTTCGACAGGGTCCGTACAATGAGCAGTTCTTC.